The TCR beta chain described here comes from a study of blood T cell repertoires in COVID-19. Study overall: Both acute and convalescent COVID-19 samples were obtained from the United States, Italy and Spain. From T cells, B-cell-depleted T cells, or PBMCs came the material, which was cDNA or gDNA.

Only a few counts were recorded for this clone. The CDR3 is made up of 15 amino acids. Germline V CDR1 and CDR2: GTSNPN, SVGIG (reference sequence). Trimming removed 2 bases at V and 1 base at J, with 12 bases between. Per the original methods: The authors estimated nucleated cell counts from reference gene primer amplification. TCRdb's table, derived via immunoSEQ multiplex PCR, lists solely in-frame clones and lacks some. V, J and clone size were drawn from that table, and D and trimming were deduced from the DNA. The sample consists of 160,000 or so clones, about 81% of them appearing once. This TCR came from a woman aged 70-85 years with acute or convalescent COVID-19. Sequencing was carried out using peripheral blood. The chain recombines TRBV30 with TRBJ1-5, with D unclear. In DNA form, the CDR3 reads TGTGCCTGGAGTCATCCGGCGGGGAGCAATCAGCCCCAGCATTTT. As protein: CAWSHPAGSNQPQHF.